This TCR beta chain was observed in a study of radiotherapy plus CTLA-4 blockade in lung cancer. The study, taken as a whole, reports: In blood, after radiotherapy plus ipilimumab, tumor-derived TCR clones expanded.

Profiled with immunoSEQ multiplex PCR; TCRdb holds only in-frame clones, not every one. This sample yields tens of thousands of clones, of which roughly 79% are seen a single time; 22% belongs to the top ten. A few counts support this clone. The antigen is unknown. The CDR3 extends over 15 amino acids. Losses at the gene ends were 4 bases for V and 7 bases for J; bases not matched to a gene: 11. Germline V gives CDR1 SNHLY, CDR2 FYNNEI. This TCR was recovered from a human donor with non-small cell lung cancer whose response to radiotherapy plus ipilimumab could not be evaluated. Some clones in this sample may be carry-over from other donors' samples. The chain recombines TRBV2 with TRBJ2-7, with TRBD2 identical over 9 bases. The material sequenced was peripheral blood, taken from a patient treated with radiotherapy plus ipilimumab. The CDR3 coding sequence is TGTGCCAGCAGTGCCATAGCGGGGGAGACAGGGGAGCAGTACTTC. As protein: CASSAIAGETGEQYF.